Listed below are T cell receptor beta chains from one sample, sequenced in a study of blood T cell repertoires in COVID-19. Sequencing was performed with immunoSEQ multiplex PCR; in TCRdb, only in-frame clones are kept and a portion is missing. The profile shows about 250,000 clones, 65% to 90% of them singletons. Specimen: PBMCs or T cells enriched from blood (not recorded which). These receptors were collected from a man aged 18 to 35 who had recovered from COVID-19. Both conserved end residues are part of each CDR3. Each record gives: clone size, V gene, D gene, J gene, CDR3 DNA, CDR3 protein. The D gene is left open where the match is weak. A clone size is listed for some rows: how often the clone was seen (once, few, many), or a class if it is expanded.

NA,TRBV5-1,NA,TRBJ2-3,TGCGCCAGCAGCTTGAGATTACTAGCCTCTAGCACAGATACGCAGTATTTT,CASSLRLLASSTDTQYF
NA,TRBV27,NA,TRBJ1-2,TGTGCCAGCAGTCCCTCTCAGGCAGGGACAAACTATGGCTACACCTTC,CASSPSQAGTNYGYTF
once,TRBV5-1,NA,TRBJ2-1,TGCGCCAGCAGCTGGTCCAGGGGCGTCTCCTACAATGAGCAGTTCTTC,CASSWSRGVSYNEQFF
NA,TRBV7-9,TRBD1,TRBJ2-6,TGTGCCAGCAGCTTAGTGGGGACAGGGGTCGACTCTGGGGCCAACGTCCTGACTTTC,CASSLVGTGVDSGANVLTF
NA,TRBV7-6,NA,TRBJ2-7,TGTGCCAGCAGCAACTACCCCTTGTACGAGCAGTACTTC,CASSNYPLYEQYF
NA,TRBV7-2,NA,TRBJ2-1,TGTGCCAGCAGCCTCCCGGGAGCGCGGAATGAGCAGTTCTTC,CASSLPGARNEQFF
NA,TRBV6-5,NA,TRBJ1-2,TGTGCCAGCAGTTACAAGGACAGATACTATGGCTACACCTTC,CASSYKDRYYGYTF
NA,TRBV6-5,TRBD1,TRBJ2-7,TGTGCCAGCAGTTCTTTAGGGGGCGGCTACGAGCAGTACTTC,CASSSLGGGYEQYF
NA,TRBV18,NA,TRBJ1-2,TGTGCCAGCTCTCAGGACAGAAGTAACTATGGCTACACCTTC,CASSQDRSNYGYTF
NA,TRBV7-2,TRBD2,TRBJ2-7,TGTGCCAGCAGCCGCAAAGGACTAGCGGGGGATGAGCAGTACTTC,CASSRKGLAGDEQYF
once,TRBV6-5,NA,TRBJ1-1,TGTGCCAGCAGCTCCCCCGGGGAGGACACTGAAGCTTTCTTT,CASSSPGEDTEAFF
NA,TRBV20-1,NA,TRBJ2-2,TGCAGTGCTAGTAACATACAGGGTAACACCGGGGAGCTGTTTTTT,CSASNIQGNTGELFF
NA,TRBV2,TRBD1,TRBJ1-2,TGTGCCAGCAGTGAAGATCAGGGGGCTAGCTATGGCTACACCTTC,CASSEDQGASYGYTF
NA,TRBV3-1/TRBV3-2,NA,TRBJ2-5,TGTGCCAGCAGCCAAGAGCACTACGGGACCCAGTACTTC,CASSQEHYGTQYF
NA,TRBV11-2,TRBD1,TRBJ1-4,TGTGCCAGCAAAACGGGACAGGGTAATGAAAAACTGTTTTTT,CASKTGQGNEKLFF
NA,TRBV15,NA,TRBJ1-3,TGTGCCACCAGCAGAGACCACGGGGTCCCATATTTT,CATSRDHGVPYF
NA,TRBV9,NA,TRBJ2-5,TGTGCCAGCAGCCCCGGGTTTGCGGAGACCCAGTACTTC,CASSPGFAETQYF
NA,TRBV5-4,TRBD2,TRBJ2-3,TGTGCCAGCAGCCCCCAAACCGGACTAGCGGGAGATACGCAGTATTTT,CASSPQTGLAGDTQYF
NA,TRBV5-1,NA,TRBJ1-4,TGCGCCAGCAGCTTGGCCACCAACCGGGAGGCGGAACTGTTTTTT,CASSLATNREAELFF
NA,TRBV27,TRBD2,TRBJ2-7,TGTGCCAGCAGTCCCCGCGGTAGCGGGGCTCGCGAGCAGTACTTC,CASSPRGSGAREQYF
NA,TRBV12-5,NA,TRBJ2-7,TGTGCTAGTGGTTTGGCCGTCGGGACAACCTACCTAAACTACGAGCAGTACTTC,CASGLAVGTTYLNYEQYF
NA,TRBV10-3,TRBD1,TRBJ2-7,TGTGCCATCAGTCCGGGACAGGGACTCTACGAGCAGTACTTC,CAISPGQGLYEQYF
NA,TRBV5-1,TRBD1,TRBJ1-6,TGCGCCAGCAGCTTGGGGACCGGGACAGGGGACTCACCCCTCCACTTT,CASSLGTGTGDSPLHF
NA,TRBV5-1,NA,TRBJ2-7,TGCGCCAGCAGCTCGCGGGATCGGGACAGATCCTACGAGCAGTACTTC,CASSSRDRDRSYEQYF
NA,TRBV18,TRBD2,TRBJ2-7,TGTGCCAGCTCACCACCGGCTAGCGGGACGCGGACCTACGAGCAGTACTTC,CASSPPASGTRTYEQYF
NA,TRBV28,TRBD1,TRBJ2-7,TGTGCCAGCAGCCATCCCACAGGGGACGAGCAGTACTTC,CASSHPTGDEQYF
NA,TRBV10-2,TRBD1,TRBJ1-6,TGCGCCAGCAGTGGCGGACAGGGTTGGAATTCACCCCTCCACTTT,CASSGGQGWNSPLHF
NA,TRBV5-1,NA,TRBJ1-1,TGCGCCAGCAGTTTTGGGGCGGCGGGGCTACAAGCTTTCTTT,CASSFGAAGLQAFF
NA,TRBV30,TRBD2,TRBJ2-1,TGTGCCTGGGGGAGGACTAGCGGGCCATACAATGAGCAGTTCTTC,CAWGRTSGPYNEQFF
NA,TRBV5-6,NA,TRBJ2-2,TGTGCCAGCAGCTTGGCGGGCACCGGGGAGCTGTTTTTT,CASSLAGTGELFF
NA,TRBV7-9,NA,TRBJ2-7,TGTGCCAGCAGCTTAGGCGGAGGGTACGAGCAGTACTTC,CASSLGGGYEQYF
once,TRBV4-1,NA,TRBJ2-3,TGCGCCAGCAGCCAAGGGGAGCCGAGAACGCAGTATTTT,CASSQGEPRTQYF
NA,TRBV18,NA,TRBJ1-1,TGTGCCAGCTCAGACTCGAGGGACACTGAAGCTTTCTTT,CASSDSRDTEAFF
NA,TRBV2,TRBD1,TRBJ1-2,TGTGCCAGCAGTTCTAATGGACAGGGGGTAGGCTACACCTTC,CASSSNGQGVGYTF
NA,TRBV7-9,NA,TRBJ1-1,TGTGCCAGCAGCTTAGGATTAGCTGAAGCTTTCTTT,CASSLGLAEAFF
NA,TRBV3-1/TRBV3-2,NA,TRBJ2-1,TGTGCCAGCAGCCAAGATCACAGCGGACTGATTATCAATGAGCAGTTCTTC,CASSQDHSGLIINEQFF
NA,TRBV12-3/TRBV12-4,NA,TRBJ2-7,TGTGCCAGCAGTGTGAGGGGGGGTCTGGAGCAGTACTTC,CASSVRGGLEQYF
NA,TRBV10-2,TRBD2,TRBJ2-3,TGCGCCAGCAGTGACCCGGGGGGGCCACGGGGCACAGATACGCAGTATTTT,CASSDPGGPRGTDTQYF
NA,TRBV27,NA,TRBJ1-5,TGTGCCAGCAGTTTTTCGGGGGTTAGCAATCAGCCCCAGCATTTT,CASSFSGVSNQPQHF
NA,TRBV9,NA,TRBJ1-5,TGTGCCAGCAGCGTTGCAGGGGACGGGAATCAGCCCCAGCATTTT,CASSVAGDGNQPQHF
NA,TRBV28,NA,TRBJ2-7,TGTGCCAGCACCGGAGCCGGCGGCGGATCCTACGAGCAGTACTTC,CASTGAGGGSYEQYF
NA,TRBV5-1,NA,TRBJ2-7,TGCGCCAGCAGCTTGGACGGGTACGAGCAGTACTTC,CASSLDGYEQYF
NA,TRBV15,NA,TRBJ1-2,TGTGCCACCAGCAGGGACAGAAACTATGGCTACACCTTC,CATSRDRNYGYTF
NA,TRBV5-1,TRBD1,TRBJ2-7,TGCGCCAGCAGCTGGACACCGACAGGGGGCTCCTACGAGCAGTACTTC,CASSWTPTGGSYEQYF
NA,TRBV2,NA,TRBJ1-5,TGTGCCAGCAGTGAATCTGCAGGGCCCAAGGGGCCCCAGCATTTT,CASSESAGPKGPQHF
NA,TRBV30,NA,TRBJ1-5,TGTGCCTGGAGTGTGAGTGGTGGGCCCCAGCATTTT,CAWSVSGGPQHF
NA,TRBV9,NA,TRBJ1-2,TGTGCCAGCAGCGTAGGTGGGCAGGCTTCTAACTATGGCTACACCTTC,CASSVGGQASNYGYTF
NA,TRBV19,NA,TRBJ2-7,TGTGCCAGTAGTATAGCCCAAGGAGGCTACGAGCAGTACTTC,CASSIAQGGYEQYF
NA,TRBV25-1,TRBD2,TRBJ2-2,TGTGCCAGCAGGGAAACGACTAGCGGGTTGAACACCGGGGAGCTGTTTTTT,CASRETTSGLNTGELFF
NA,TRBV28,NA,TRBJ2-1,TGTGCCACCGCCCAGGGCTCCTACAATGAGCAGTTCTTC,CATAQGSYNEQFF
NA,TRBV11-2,TRBD1,TRBJ2-7,TGTGCCAGCAGCCCCGGACAGGTCTCCTACGAGCAGTACTTC,CASSPGQVSYEQYF
few,TRBV4-1,NA,TRBJ1-1,TGCGCCAGCAGCCATATACAGGGCGTGAGCACTGAAGCTTTCTTT,CASSHIQGVSTEAFF
NA,TRBV19,TRBD1,TRBJ2-7,TGTGCCAGTAGTATAGAGGGGACAGTTCGGCACGAGCAGTACTTC,CASSIEGTVRHEQYF
NA,TRBV12-3/TRBV12-4,NA,TRBJ1-2,TGTGCCAGCACCCCGACGGGGAACTATGGCTACACCTTC,CASTPTGNYGYTF